This TCR beta chain was found in a study of shared clonotypes between healthy human individuals (TCRdb year 2020). Looking at the study overall: The cohort comprised a couple of women and a few men aged 18 to 49 years. For each donor, CD4 naive and CD4 memory were each run on three plates, CD8 naive on two plates, and CD8 memory on one plate. Blood TCR repertoires of five healthy adults were deeply sequenced to estimate repertoire size and the extent of clonotype sharing between individuals. To increase sequencing depth and limit assay-specific biases, TCR repertoire library preparation and sequencing were carried out by different laboratories using diverse techniques. Leukapheresis yielded between about 0.94 and 9.5 billion PBMCs per donor.

What the study reported, not specific to this receptor: The genetic and exposure-history diversity represented was limited by the small number of donors. Pairwise subsampling indicated that sequencing depth was expected to affect the degree of clonotype sharing among donors. Naive subsets generally had larger estimated clonotype richness than memory subsets did. Compared with non-shared clonotypes, the clonotypes found in all four sorted-subset donors had higher generation probabilities. Sampling was restricted to blood, and TCR repertoires in tissue are likely to differ from TCR repertoires in blood. Across a few donors, around 5% of naive CD4, approximately 3.6% of naive CD8, around 2.1% of memory CD4, and roughly 0.41% of memory CD8 clonotypes were shared. Incomplete sequencing was indicated by rarefaction of sorted-subset datasets, despite the large sequencing depth.

Worth noting for this clone: Its antigen remains undetermined. Within one base of it there is no much larger clone, and no base qualities were kept. At the DNA level, this CDR3 is encoded by other sequences in the same sample as well.

Trimming removed 0 bases from V and 1 base from J, leaving 3 bases between the germline ends. The CDR3 goes from the cysteine to the phenylalanine over 14 residues. Of all the DNA, just the CDR3 is kept, 42 bases in frame from base 1. The germline V gene gives CDR1 as MNHEY and CDR2 as SVGAGI. Using the deep immunoSEQ assay, TCR CDR3 regions were amplified from genomic DNA by multiplex PCR. Extracted genomic DNA from each cell subset was distributed evenly across all wells of several immunoSEQ 96-well plates, and each plate was treated as a replicate. Each replicate PCR for sorted subsets received approximately 200 ng genomic DNA, equal to about 30,000 T cell genomes. The purified libraries were quantified using a Qubit 3.0 fluorometer, sized with a Bioanalyzer 2100, and then quantified again using the KAPA Library Quantification kit. A separate single-read 150-cycle Illumina NextSeq 550 flow cell was used to sequence each immunoSEQ 96-well plate. The source study handled its data this way. The immunoSEQ output contained only junctional sequences without quality scores, so filtering could not match that applied to full-length reads. To assign V/J genes and CDR3, sequences were annotated using PyIR, a Python wrapper for IgBLAST v1.9, with IMGT germline references. Reads were filtered out if the reads had weak V/J assignments (E-value above 1e-6), no CDR3, stop codons, out-of-frame junctions, or ambiguous translated residues. V3J clonotypes were defined by identical inferred V gene, J gene, and CDR3 amino acid sequence. The percentage overlap between two repertoires was calculated by dividing the number of shared unique clonotypes by the size of the smaller repertoire. RTK rarefaction, the Chao1 estimator, and Recon v2.1 estimates of unobserved clonotypes were used to assess repertoire richness. Generation probabilities were computed with OLGA for all TCRbeta clonotypes obtained by the gDNA method from four donors. This is the immuneACCESS table as TCRdb keeps it, with only in-frame sequences that have V and J called. A part of the clones is gone; compared with another copy, unresolved V genes explain less than half, and the rest is unexplained. The V and J calls and clone size come from that table; D and trimming were worked out from the DNA. The sample table lists about 1.1 million clones, around 78% of them with a count of one. Roughly 0.55% of the sample goes to the ten largest clones.

Donors were healthy HIV-negative adults with no recently reported acute infections or vaccinations. Every donor was a Caucasian adult living in Nashville, Tennessee, USA. Magnetic negative selection was used to enrich CD4+ T cells, after which naive cells were positively selected on CD45RA and the negative fraction became the memory subset. Blood was collected by leukapheresis, and PBMCs were isolated by Ficoll-Histopaque density gradient centrifugation and then cryopreserved in liquid nitrogen vapor phase. Analytical flow cytometry was used to check the purity and quantity of every magnetically sorted T cell population. From each sorted fraction, genomic DNA was isolated and quantified by UV absorbance on a Nanodrop 2000c.

Sequences were obtained from memory CD4+ T cells from PBMCs. What the cell subset or site label conveys for this sample: CD45RA-negative fraction. The sequence links TRBV6-5 to TRBJ2-2; no D gene can be assigned with confidence. The sequence came from a young man in good health. Some clones in this sample may be carry-over from other donors' samples. The sequenced DNA: TGTGCCAGCAGTTACTCATGGAACACCGGGGAGCTGTTTTTT. Protein translation: CASSYSWNTGELFF.